A selection of T cell receptor beta chains follows, all from one sample in a study of metastatic and nonmetastatic thyroid tumors. TCRdb re-called the PCR reads with MiXCR. This table holds 30,000 to 35,000 clones, less than 20% found once. Sequencing was carried out using blood. Receptors were obtained from a female donor with papillary thyroid cancer or a benign thyroid nodule (not recorded which). Some clones in this sample may be carry-over from other donors' samples. CDR3s include the opening cysteine and the closing phenylalanine or tryptophan. The D gene is left open where the match is weak. Only part of the rows carry a size: once, few, many, or a class if the clone is expanded.

size	V	J	D	length	DNA	CDR3
many	TRBV6-1	TRBJ2-3	.	15	TGTGCCAGCAACTCGGGGACCATCAAGAGAGATACGCAGTATTTT	CASNSGTIKRDTQYF
many	TRBV3-1	TRBJ2-1	TRBD2	14	TGTGCCAGCGGGACTAGCGGGTCCCAACATGAGCAGTTCTTC	CASGTSGSQHEQFF
medium-sized	TRBV28	TRBJ1-6	.	13	TGTGCCAGCAACCCGGGTTATAATTCACCCCTCCACTTT	CASNPGYNSPLHF
.	TRBV20-1	TRBJ2-1	TRBD2	19	TGCAGTGCTAGAGCGCTGGGGCTAGCGGGAGGCCTATCCTACAATGAGCAGTTCTTC	CSARALGLAGGLSYNEQFF
many	TRBV27	TRBJ2-1	TRBD2	15	TGTGCCAGCAGTGCGGCGGGGGGGGTTGGCAATGAGCAGTTCTTC	CASSAAGGVGNEQFF
many	TRBV28	TRBJ2-1	.	11	TGTGCCAGCAGTTTAACGACTGAGCAGTTCTTC	CASSLTTEQFF
once	TRBV20-1	TRBJ1-5	.	13	TGCAGTTCCAGTGGGGGTGTCAATCAGCCCCAGCATTTT	CSSSGGVNQPQHF
medium-sized	TRBV12-3/TRBV12-4	TRBJ2-7	.	13	TGTGCCAGCAGTTCCTACAGCGATTACGAGCAGTACTTC	CASSSYSDYEQYF
many	TRBV19	TRBJ2-7	TRBD1	14	TGTGCCAGTAGTATTATCGACAGGGGGTCCGAGCAGTACTTC	CASSIIDRGSEQYF
many	TRBV20-1	TRBJ2-7	TRBD2	14	TGCAGTGCTAGAACCGGGACTAGCGCCTACGAGCAGTACTTC	CSARTGTSAYEQYF
many	TRBV7-2	TRBJ2-1	TRBD2	20	TGTGCCAGCAGCTTAGCGCAAGGACTAGCGGGAGTCAATTCCTACAATGAGCAGTTCTTC	CASSLAQGLAGVNSYNEQFF
many	TRBV12-3/TRBV12-4	TRBJ2-3	.	12	TGTGCCACCAGCCCCCCCACAGATACGCAGTATTTT	CATSPPTDTQYF
many	TRBV5-8	TRBJ2-7	.	12	TGTGCCAGCAGCTTCACTACCTACGAGCAGTACTTC	CASSFTTYEQYF
many	TRBV29-1	TRBJ2-3	.	12	TGCAGCGTTGTGGGGGAGGTAGATACGCAGTATTTT	CSVVGEVDTQYF
many	TRBV20-1	TRBJ1-6	.	15	TGCAGTGCTAGAGAAAGAATAAGGGACAATTCACCCCTCCACTTT	CSARERIRDNSPLHF
many	TRBV20-1	TRBJ2-5	.	12	TGCAGTGCCCCCCCAGTGGGGGAGACCCAGTACTTC	CSAPPVGETQYF
medium-sized	TRBV12-3/TRBV12-4	TRBJ2-3	.	14	TGTGCCAGCAGTTTAAGGCGTAGCACAGATACGCAGTATTTT	CASSLRRSTDTQYF
many	TRBV6-1	TRBJ2-2	.	14	TGTGCCAGCAATACAGCGGTCTCGACCGGGGAGCTGTTTTTT	CASNTAVSTGELFF
.	TRBV15	TRBJ2-7	TRBD1	16	TGTGCCACCAGCAGAGAGAGGGCCGGACAGGTATACGAGCAGTACTTC	CATSRERAGQVYEQYF
many	TRBV11-2	TRBJ2-1	TRBD2	12	TGTGCCAGCGCAGCGGGATTCAGTGAGCAGTTCTTC	CASAAGFSEQFF
.	TRBV6-1	TRBJ2-1	TRBD2	16	TGTGCCAGCAGGCTAATACTAGCGGGAGGTGGTAATGATCAGTTCTTC	CASRLILAGGGNDQFF
many	TRBV20-1	TRBJ1-5	.	18	TGCAGTGCTAGACATGATCAGGGACACTCCTATAGCAATCAGCCCCAGCATTTT	CSARHDQGHSYSNQPQHF